This T cell receptor (beta chain) derives from a study of blood T cell repertoires in COVID-19. Trimming took 1 base from V and 5 from J, leaving 6 bases between them. The CDR3 sequence is 12 residues long. Germline loops: CDR1 SGHAT, CDR2 FQNNGV. All recovered Cohort 3 donors got two negative PCRs, got clearance, or saw symptom resolution. The table came from immunoSEQ multiplex PCR; TCRdb's copy has only in-frame clones and leaves some out. The repertoire has around 300,000 clones, around 90% of them found once; the top ten carry 0.95% to 1.3%. The sample taken for sequencing was PBMCs or T cells enriched from blood (not recorded which). The source of this sequence is a woman in her twenties or thirties who had recovered from COVID-19. The V and J genes are TRBV11-2 and TRBJ2-7; D uncertain. In nucleotides, the CDR3 is TGTGCCAGCAGCTTAGTCACGGACGAGCAGTACTTC. It encodes CASSLVTDEQYF.